This TCR beta chain was obtained from a study of T cell responses to AZD1222 COVID-19 vaccine. Across the whole study: Some second doses came at about 4 weeks and others at about 12 weeks; these were pooled. Study results and limitations: Repertoire collection took place solely once the T cell response had peaked.

The ends were cut back, 6 bases at V and 10 bases at J, with 10 bases in the middle. Per germline, CDR1 MDHEN and CDR2 SYDVKM. The CDR3 totals 12 residues. Libraries were prepared by immunoSEQ multiplex PCR; TCRdb keeps only in-frame clonotypes and omits some of them. The sample carries 70,000 to 90,000 clones, about nine tenths recorded once. Details on this clone: Its antigen is undetermined.

V is TRBV28 and J is TRBJ1-6; unclear D gene. The sample in question was peripheral blood, obtained on day 0 of AZD1222 vaccination. The sequence derives from an adult in good health. This CDR3 reads CASSFPGSPLHF. CDR3 DNA: TGTGCCAGCAGCTTTCCAGGCTCACCCCTCCACTTT.